Listed below are T cell receptor beta chains from one sample, sequenced in a study of PD-L1 blockade in urothelial cancer. Data came from immunoSEQ multiplex PCR; TCRdb stores just in-frame clones and leaves some out. The profile shows some 97,000 clones, over 80% of them singletons. The sample consisted of PBMCs, taken around atezolizumab (anti-PD-L1) treatment. All receptors derive from a woman at least 80 years old with urothelial cancer. CDR3s include the opening cysteine and the closing phenylalanine or tryptophan. A D gene is named only where the DNA matches it firmly. The size entry is marked missing in some rows and otherwise reads once, few, many or a size class.

d_gene | abundance | j_gene | v_gene | CDR3nt | CDR3aa
. | . | TRBJ1-4 | TRBV7-9 | TGTGCCAGCAGCTTATCGCAGGGTAGCGAAAAACTGTTTTTT | CASSLSQGSEKLFF
. | . | TRBJ2-5 | TRBV28 | TGTGCCAGCAGGGGCGACAGGATTAAAGAGACCCAGTACTTC | CASRGDRIKETQYF
TRBD1 | once | TRBJ1-1 | TRBV7-9 | TGTGCCAGCACACCGGGACAGGGGCATACTGAAGCTTTCTTT | CASTPGQGHTEAFF
. | . | TRBJ1-1 | TRBV30 | TGTGCCTGGAGTGTTCAGGGGAACACTGAAGCTTTCTTT | CAWSVQGNTEAFF
. | once | TRBJ2-5 | TRBV5-1 | TGCGCCAGCAGCCCCGGAGGGGGGGCCGAGACCCAGTACTTC | CASSPGGGAETQYF
. | . | TRBJ1-2 | TRBV27 | TGTGCCAGCAGCCGAGGATGGGGCTCCCCCAACTATGGCTACACCTTC | CASSRGWGSPNYGYTF
TRBD1 | . | TRBJ2-6 | TRBV19 | TGTGCCAGTAGTCGTCCGGGACAGGGTTTAGGTGCTGGGGCCAACGTCCTGACTTTC | CASSRPGQGLGAGANVLTF
. | . | TRBJ1-5 | TRBV15 | TGTGCCACCAGCTCCCCCAAGACAGCAAATCAGCCCCAGCATTTT | CATSSPKTANQPQHF
TRBD1 | once | TRBJ2-5 | TRBV5-1 | TGCGCCAGCAGCCCCCGAGACAGGGGGCGGGTGAAAGAGACCCAGTACTTC | CASSPRDRGRVKETQYF
. | . | TRBJ1-3 | TRBV7-6 | TGTGCCAGCAGCTCCACACACGCACCCACCATATATTTT | CASSSTHAPTIYF
TRBD1 | . | TRBJ1-5 | TRBV6-1 | TGTGCCAGCAGTGAAGCGGACAGGACCCAGCATTTT | CASSEADRTQHF
. | . | TRBJ1-4 | TRBV9 | TGTGCCAGCAGCGCCGTTCGGGGGGTTGGAGAAAAACTGTTTTTT | CASSAVRGVGEKLFF
. | . | TRBJ2-4 | TRBV9 | TGTGCCAGCAGCCCGCAGTCAGGGGCCCGGAAAAACATTCAGTACTTC | CASSPQSGARKNIQYF
TRBD1 | . | TRBJ1-1 | TRBV6-5 | TGTGCCACTCGTCGACAGGGAGTGAACACTGAAGCTTTCTTT | CATRRQGVNTEAFF
TRBD1 | . | TRBJ1-5 | TRBV4-1 | TGCGCCAGCAGCCAAGAGGGTGGACAGGGTTATCAGCCCCAGCATTTT | CASSQEGGQGYQPQHF
. | . | TRBJ2-2 | TRBV5-1 | TGCGCCAGCAGCTTGCAACAGGGACCGACCGGGGAGCTGTTTTTT | CASSLQQGPTGELFF
TRBD1 | . | TRBJ1-3 | TRBV6-1 | TGTGCCAGCAGCCGGACAGGGGACTCTGGAAACACCATATATTTT | CASSRTGDSGNTIYF
TRBD1 | . | TRBJ2-2 | TRBV11-2 | TGTGCCAGCAGCTTAGAACAGGGGGCTGGCGGGGAGCTGTTTTTT | CASSLEQGAGGELFF
. | . | TRBJ1-1 | TRBV5-1 | TGCGCCAGCCGACCACAGGGCCCCTTAAACACTGAAGCTTTCTTT | CASRPQGPLNTEAFF
. | . | TRBJ2-6 | TRBV10-3 | TGTGCCATCAGTGGCGGGACTCCCGGGGCCAACGTCCTGACTTTC | CAISGGTPGANVLTF
TRBD1 | medium-sized | TRBJ2-2 | TRBV19 | TGTGCCAGTGGAGACAGGGGGGCCGGGGAGCTGTTTTTT | CASGDRGAGELFF
. | . | TRBJ1-3 | TRBV19 | TGTGCCAGTAGTACTAACTCTGGAAACACCATATATTTT | CASSTNSGNTIYF
. | . | TRBJ2-1 | TRBV4-2 | TGTGCCAGCAGCCAGACTTCCAATGAGCAGTTCTTC | CASSQTSNEQFF
TRBD1 | . | TRBJ2-7 | TRBV28 | TGTGCCAGCAGTCTGACAGGGGCCCAGGGGGAGCAGTACTTC | CASSLTGAQGEQYF
. | . | TRBJ1-2 | TRBV27 | TGTGCCAGCAGTTCAGTCTCGGGAGGCTACACCTTC | CASSSVSGGYTF
TRBD2 | . | TRBJ2-1 | TRBV9 | TGTGCCAGCAGCGTAGGAGGGACTAGCGGGTTCCACGATAAGGAGCAGTTCTTC | CASSVGGTSGFHDKEQFF
TRBD1 | . | TRBJ1-5 | TRBV5-1 | TGCGCCAGCAGTGCGGGACAGGGGAAAAATCAGCCCCAGCATTTT | CASSAGQGKNQPQHF
. | . | TRBJ2-3 | TRBV10-3 | TGTGCCATCAGTGACATACAGGGTACAGATACGCAGTATTTT | CAISDIQGTDTQYF
TRBD2 | . | TRBJ2-7 | TRBV5-1 | TGCGCCAGCAGCCCCGGACTAGCGGTAGGCTACGAGCAGTACTTC | CASSPGLAVGYEQYF
. | . | TRBJ2-1 | TRBV27 | TGTGCCAGCAGTTTATCGGCAGGGTACAATGAGCAGTTCTTC | CASSLSAGYNEQFF
TRBD2 | once | TRBJ2-1 | TRBV4-2 | TGTGCCAGCAGTCAAGCGACTAGCGGGAGTGCCGAGCAGTTCTTC | CASSQATSGSAEQFF
. | . | TRBJ1-4 | TRBV2 | TGTGCCAGCAGTGAAGGGGTAGGGGGAGTGAAAATTCAGGATTTT | CASSEGVGGVKIQDF
. | once | TRBJ1-1 | TRBV10-1 | TGCGCCAGCAGCGAACGAGACACTGAAGCTTTCTTT | CASSERDTEAFF
TRBD2 | . | TRBJ2-1 | TRBV4-2 | TGTGCCAGCAGCCAACCGGCGGGAGGCGGGGGGGATGAGCAGTTCTTC | CASSQPAGGGGDEQFF
TRBD2 | once | TRBJ2-1 | TRBV28 | TGTGCCAGCAGAAGACTAGCGGGAGGGGCCTACAATGAGCAGTTCTTC | CASRRLAGGAYNEQFF
. | . | TRBJ2-1 | TRBV30 | TGTGCCTGGAGTGTCCTAGAAATACCCAATGAGCAGTTCTTC | CAWSVLEIPNEQFF
. | . | TRBJ1-2 | TRBV2 | TGTGCCAGCAGTGAAGCGCGAACCGGGGACACCTTC | CASSEARTGDTF
TRBD1 | . | TRBJ2-7 | TRBV27 | TGTGCCAGCAGAACCGGACAGGGAGCCTACGAGCAGTACTTC | CASRTGQGAYEQYF
. | . | TRBJ1-5 | TRBV5-3 | TGTGCCAGAAGCTTTGGGGGGGCTATGAGTCAGCCCCAGCATTTT | CARSFGGAMSQPQHF
TRBD1 | . | TRBJ1-1 | TRBV5-4 | TGTGCCAGCAGCATCAGTACAGGGGGCACTGAAGCTTTCTTT | CASSISTGGTEAFF
. | once | TRBJ1-2 | TRBV5-1 | TGCGCCAGCAGCGTGGGGGGAGGGCTTGGCTACACCTTC | CASSVGGGLGYTF
. | . | TRBJ1-1 | TRBV28 | TGTGCCAGCGGTCACAGTCTTGGAGCTTTCTTT | CASGHSLGAFF
TRBD1 | . | TRBJ2-7 | TRBV30 | TGTGCCTGGGCCCTGGGACAGGAGTACGAGCAGTACTTC | CAWALGQEYEQYF
TRBD2 | . | TRBJ2-7 | TRBV5-6 | TGTGCCAGCAGCTTGAGGGGGACTAGCAGATCCTACGAGCAGTACTTC | CASSLRGTSRSYEQYF
TRBD2 | few | TRBJ2-5 | TRBV2 | TGTGCCAGCAGTGAAGTCGCGGGAGAAGGAGAGACCCAGTACTTC | CASSEVAGEGETQYF
. | . | TRBJ1-1 | TRBV28 | TGTGCCAGCAGTTTTTTGGTGAGGACTGAAGCTTTCTTT | CASSFLVRTEAFF
. | . | TRBJ1-5 | TRBV9 | TGTGCCAGCAGCGCCCAGACTGGAGATCAGCCCCAGCATTTT | CASSAQTGDQPQHF
TRBD1 | . | TRBJ2-1 | TRBV27 | TGTGCCAGCACTGCCGGGACAGGGGTCTACAATGAGCAGTTCTTC | CASTAGTGVYNEQFF
TRBD1 | . | TRBJ1-5 | TRBV7-2 | TGTGCCAGCAGCTTAGAGGGGGCTGGAATTCAGCCCCAGCATTTT | CASSLEGAGIQPQHF
TRBD1 | . | TRBJ1-4 | TRBV5-1 | TGCGCCAGCAGCAAGGGACAGGCTAATGAAAAACTGTTTTTT | CASSKGQANEKLFF